Each of the 18 T cell receptor beta chains below was sequenced from the same sample in a study of spatial heterogeneity in lung cancer. From the 5' RACE reads, TCRdb called clonotypes with MiXCR, one entry per CDR3 protein. This sample carries 25,000 to 35,000 distinct CDR3 sequences, roughly 8% of them seen once, and the ten largest clones take 35% to 40%. Noted time point: sample taken at primary tumor resection. No cell sorting; template was whole RNA from tumor, lung tissue or PBMC. The sequences come from PBMCs, collected at surgery. The receptors originated from a female donor with early-stage non-small cell lung cancer.

This clonotype came up a few times. The chain links TRBV28 to TRBJ1-2; D is unclear. Germline assignment: CDR1 MDHEN and CDR2 SYDVKM. The CDR3 totals 14 residues. V was shortened by 3 bases and J by 2 bases, with 10 bases between the two germline ends. CDR3 region: CASSLNGVNYGYTF. For the CDR3, the DNA is TGTGCCAGCAGTTTGAACGGGGTGAACTATGGCTACACCTTC.

Remarks on this clonotype: It may be a read error: a sequence one base away is much more abundant. The chain employs TRBV7-2 and TRBJ2-3; 9 bases map to TRBD1. Germline V gene sequence: CDR1 SGHTA, CDR2 FQGNSA. CDR3 size: 15 residues. CDR3 amino acids: CASSPGQGYTNTQYF. In DNA form, the CDR3 reads TGTGCCAGCAGCCCAGGACAGGGGTACACAAATACGCAGTATTTT.

This clonotype was seen many times. The rearrangement uses TRBV7-9 and TRBJ1-1; D not certain. The CDR3 has 15 amino acids. Germline V gene sequence: CDR1 SEHNR, CDR2 FQNEAQ (reference sequence). The V gene lost 5 bases and the J gene lost 4 bases, with 17 bases spanning the gap. The CDR3 DNA follows: TGTGCCAGCAGCCCCCCGTTCAGACGAGGCACTGAAGCTTTCTTT. Translated, it gives CASSPPFRRGTEAFF.

This clonotype has at least ten counts. V usage is TRBV5-1 and J usage is TRBJ2-6, with TRBD1 identical over 7 bases. The CDR3 sequence is 17 residues long. The ends lost 0 bases at V and 4 bases at J; junction bases unmatched: 7. Germline CDR1 reads SGHRS; CDR2 reads YFSETQ. The CDR3 nucleotides are TGCGCCAGCAGCTTGGACAGGGGATCGGCAGGGGCCAACGTCCTGACTTTC. The encoded protein is CASSLDRGSAGANVLTF.

CDR3 DNA sequence: TGTGCCAGCAGTTACTACTATGGGACAGGGATAAACACTGAAGCTTTCTTT. Translated, it gives CASSYYYGTGINTEAFF. The gene calls are TRBV6-5 and TRBJ1-1; 9 bases are a match to TRBD1. The CDR3 is 17 amino acids. Per germline, CDR1 MNHEY and CDR2 SVGAGI. After removal of 1 base from V and 2 bases from J, the junction contained 8 bases not matched to a gene.

There are many counts of this clonotype. V is TRBV6-1 and J is TRBJ2-4; 8 nucleotides match TRBD1. The CDR3 runs 20 residues. Losses at the gene ends were 0 bases for V and 0 bases for J; bases not matched to a gene: 13. CDR1 MNHNS and CDR2 SASEGT come from the germline V gene. Here the CDR3 reads CASSEAILGQGSIAKNIQYF. CDR3 sequence (DNA): TGTGCCAGCAGTGAAGCGATTCTAGGACAGGGTAGCATAGCCAAAAACATTCAGTACTTC.

This clonotype was observed at least ten times. This chain joins TRBV24-1 and TRBJ2-5; TRBD2 aligns across 12 bases. V shed 0 bases, J shed 5 bases, and the junction held 3 bases outside the gene matches. The CDR3 runs 16 residues. From germline, CDR1 is KGHDR and CDR2 SFDVKD. CDR3 protein: CATSDLSTSGRETQYF. The DNA for the CDR3 is TGTGCCACCAGTGATTTGAGCACTAGCGGGAGGGAGACCCAGTACTTC.

This clonotype was recorded at least ten times. The chain employs TRBV7-3 and TRBJ2-5; D might be TRBD2 (6 bases). The germline V gene has CDR1 SGHTA and CDR2 FQGTGA. Trimming removed 0 bases from V and 2 bases from J, with 10 bases in between. This CDR3 has 15 amino acids. The CDR3 loop is CASSLTPGLQETQYF. Written as DNA, the CDR3 is TGTGCCAGCAGCTTAACCCCGGGACTTCAAGAGACCCAGTACTTC.

This clonotype was recorded many times. This chain uses TRBV3-1 with TRBJ1-1; TRBD1 is a possible D gene (5 bases). The length of the CDR3 is 15 residues. Germline CDR1 is LGHDT and CDR2 is YNNKEL (reference sequence). V lost 4 bases and J lost 3, with 15 bases in between. CDR3 sequence (DNA): TGTGCCAGCAGCCTCCGGGGGACGAGGGACACTGAAGCTTTCTTT. Amino acids: CASSLRGTRDTEAFF.

This clonotype appeared a few times. The V and J genes are TRBV6-1 and TRBJ1-5; no reliable D call. CDR1 MNHNS and CDR2 SASEGT come from the germline V gene. The CDR3 loop spans 11 amino acids. Trimming took 4 bases from V and 6 from J, leaving 4 bases between them. The CDR3 reads CASSVGQPQHF. The CDR3 nucleotides read TGTGCCAGCAGTGTAGGTCAGCCCCAGCATTTT.

The sample holds many counts of this clonotype. The chain links TRBV7-3 to TRBJ2-1; TRBD2 matches 8 bases. From germline, CDR1 is SGHTA and CDR2 FQGTGA. The V segment lost 8 bases and the J segment 0 bases; nucleotides outside the gene matches: 6. The CDR3 runs to 15 residues. The CDR3 here is CASSGGPSSYNEQFF. As DNA, the CDR3 is TGTGCCAGCTCGGGAGGGCCGAGCTCCTACAATGAGCAGTTCTTC. Full variable domain (rest looked up from reference TRBV7-3 and TRBJ2-1): GAGVSQTPSNKVTEKGKYVELRCDPISGHTALYWYRQSLGQGPEFLIYFQGTGAADDSGLPNDRFFAVRPEGSVSTLKIQRTERGDSAVYLCASSGGPSSYNEQFFGPGTRLTVL.

This clonotype turned up a few times. The rearrangement links TRBV12-3 or TRBV12-4 to TRBJ2-5; 13 positions match TRBD2. The J segment lost 2 bases and the V segment lost 7 bases, leaving 4 bases of the junction unmatched. This CDR3 region has 15 residues. Here the CDR3 DNA reads TGTGCCAGCATCGGGGGACTAGCGGGACAAGAGACCCAGTACTTC. It translates to CASIGGLAGQETQYF.

This clonotype has at least ten counts. The chain carries TRBV10-2 and TRBJ2-2, with 9 bases aligning to TRBD2. CDR1 and CDR2 from the germline V gene are WSHSY and SAAADI. CDR3 length: 15 amino acids. Trimming cost V 8 bases and J 4 bases; bases outside gene matches: 8. In nucleotides, the CDR3 is TGCGCCAGCCTATTAGCGGGAGTAGGCACCGGGGAGCTGTTTTTT. Amino acid sequence: CASLLAGVGTGELFF.

This clonotype was seen at least ten times. The rearrangement joins TRBV20-1 to TRBJ1-1, with D tentatively TRBD1 (6 bases). Looked up from germline, CDR1 is DFQATT and CDR2 is SNEGSKA (reference sequence). V lost 0 bases to trimming and J lost 3 bases, with 14 bases between them. The CDR3 is 15 residues long. The CDR3 here is CSARDSYRVDTEAFF. As DNA, the CDR3 is TGCAGTGCTAGAGATTCGTACAGGGTTGACACTGAAGCTTTCTTT.

In its sample, this clonotype was seen many times. This rearrangement joins TRBV5-1 to TRBJ1-1; TRBD1 agrees at 8 bases. V gave up 2 bases and J gave up 0 bases; unmatched junction bases: 3. The V gene's germline CDR1 is SGHRS and CDR2 YFSETQ. The CDR3 is 15 residues long. The CDR3 coding sequence is TGCGCCAGCAGCTTAGGGACAGGTGTGAACACTGAAGCTTTCTTT. Protein: CASSLGTGVNTEAFF. Combining the CDR3 with reference TRBV5-1 and TRBJ1-1 gives the whole variable domain KAGVTQTPRYLIKTRGQQVTLSCSPISGHRSVSWYQQTPGQGLQFLFEYFSETQRNKGNFPGRFSGRQFSNSRSEMNVSTLELGDSALYLCASSLGTGVNTEAFFGQGTRLTVV.

The V call is TRBV6-5, the J call TRBJ2-1, with TRBD1 matching over 8 bases. CDR3 length: 16 amino acids. In germline, CDR1 is MNHEY, CDR2 SVGAGI. V shed 2 bases and J 6 bases; nucleotides not matched to a gene: 9. The CDR3 loop reads CASSYVDREVGNEQFF. DNA for the CDR3: TGTGCCAGCAGTTACGTGGACAGGGAAGTTGGCAATGAGCAGTTCTTC.

Of note for this clonotype: This may come from a read error, since a much larger clone is one base off. The chain couples TRBV20-1 to TRBJ2-1, with D unclear. CDR1 and CDR2 from the germline V gene are DFQATT and SNEGSKA (reference sequence). The CDR3 spans 15 residues. The CDR3 DNA reads TGCGGTGCAAAAAATAGCTTTAGGTCCTACAATGAGCAGTTCTTC. Amino acid sequence: CGAKNSFRSYNEQFF.

This clonotype was seen a few times. The chain links TRBV10-3 to TRBJ1-1, with 8 bases fitting TRBD1. The V gene end was trimmed by 6 bases and the J gene end by 1 base; junction bases not matched to a gene: 10. In germline, CDR1 is ENHRY, CDR2 SYGVKD. This CDR3 is built from 16 residues. CDR3 sequence reads: CAISEPHGQGNTEAFF. DNA for the CDR3: TGTGCCATCAGCGAACCCCACGGACAGGGGAACACTGAAGCTTTCTTT.